A single sample is the source of the 19 T cell receptor beta chains below, sequenced in a study of blood T cells in healthy people across ages. Next came a second PCR, run for about 6 to 12 cycles, which used a sample-barcoded 5' primer along with a J-beta primer mix. TCRdb analysed the 5' RACE reads with MiXCR anew, one entry per CDR3 protein. The data hold approximately 730,000 distinct CDR3 sequences, with about 42% observed a single time. Sample: blood. The receptors were sampled from a woman in her sixties or seventies in good health.

In the case of this clonotype: A much larger clone sits a single nucleotide away, making a read error possible. J is TRBJ2-5 and V is TRBV24-1, with D tentatively TRBD1 (6 bases). The closer fit of TRBJ2-1 to the DNA end suggests the J call may be wrong. Germline V lookup: CDR1 KGHDR, CDR2 SFDVKD. CDR3 length: 18 amino acids. The CDR3 sequence: CATSDSLQGAGEQETQFF. DNA of the CDR3: TGTGCCACCAGTGATTCGCTTCAGGGAGCAGGGGAGCAAGAGACCCAGTTCTTC.

The rearrangement links TRBV4-1 to TRBJ1-2, with D uncertain. The CDR3 runs 13 residues. The germline V gene has CDR1 MGHRA and CDR2 YSYEKL. Between the trimmed V and J ends, which lost 0 bases and 8 bases, there was a span of 10 bases. The CDR3 is CASSQDQYGGYTF. The DNA of the CDR3 is TGCGCCAGCAGCCAAGATCAGTACGGAGGCTACACCTTC.

The CDR3 DNA sequence: TGTGCCAGCAGATCGGGACTAGCGGGAGACGCCTACGAGCAGTACTTC. Translated: CASRSGLAGDAYEQYF. V is TRBV27 and J is TRBJ2-7, with 14 bases lining up with TRBD2. The germline V gene has CDR1 MNHEY and CDR2 SMNVEV (reference sequence). Trimming took 6 bases from V and 2 from J; bases not matched to a gene: 6. This CDR3 is built from 16 residues.

V is TRBV29-1 and J is TRBJ1-2; possible D gene TRBD1, 5 bases. The length of the CDR3 is 13 residues. In germline, CDR1 is SQVTM, CDR2 ANQGSEA. V lost 2 bases, J lost 8 bases, and 15 bases lay in between. Here the CDR3 DNA reads TGCAGCGTTGAAAGGGGCCAGGGAGACGGCTACACCTTC. Translated: CSVERGQGDGYTF.

This clonotype showed up many times. The chain is built from TRBV3-1 and TRBJ2-5; maybe TRBD2 (5 bases). This CDR3 comprises 12 residues. Germline V gene sequence: CDR1 LGHDT, CDR2 YNNKEL (reference sequence). The ends were cut back, 7 bases at V and 5 bases at J, with 11 bases in the middle. Written as DNA, the CDR3 is TGTGCCAGCAACAGTCCGGGGGAGACCCAGTACTTC. Residues: CASNSPGETQYF.

V gene TRBV28 combines with J gene TRBJ2-1, with 13 positions matching TRBD2. Germline trimming cut 8 bases from V and 6 bases from J; bases unmatched to any gene: 4. The V gene's germline CDR1 is MDHEN and CDR2 SYDVKM. The CDR3 is 14 residues long. The CDR3 here is CASFRLAGGNEQFF. The CDR3 DNA follows: TGTGCCAGCTTCCGACTAGCGGGGGGCAATGAGCAGTTCTTC.

About this clonotype: A read error may explain this, as a much larger clone is one base away. The chain links TRBV7-6 to TRBJ2-1; 9 positions agree with TRBD2. Germline assignment: CDR1 SGHVS and CDR2 FNYEAQ. CDR3 size: 14 residues. Here the CDR3 reads CASSVAGDYNEQFF. In nucleotides, the CDR3 is TGTGCCAGCAGCGTAGCGGGGGATTACAATGAGCAGTTCTTC.

The chain is built from TRBV20-1 and TRBJ1-2, with D uncertain. The CDR3 spans 15 residues. The germline V gene encodes CDR1 DFQATT and CDR2 SNEGSKA (reference sequence). CDR3 sequence (DNA): TGCAGGCCTTTTTCTACCGGGTCCTGGAACTATGGCTACACCTTC. This sequence encodes CRPFSTGSWNYGYTF.

This chain links TRBV28 with TRBJ2-1; 7 bases are a match to TRBD2. The length of the CDR3 is 15 residues. Germline trimming cut 6 bases from V and 4 bases from J; bases unmatched to any gene: 9. Germline V gene sequence: CDR1 MDHEN, CDR2 SYDVKM. The CDR3 sequence is CASSRGGEGYNEQFF. Written as DNA, the CDR3 is TGTGCCAGCAGCCGTGGGGGGGAGGGGTACAATGAGCAGTTCTTC.

The chain links TRBV3-1 to TRBJ2-5, with a possible D match to TRBD1 (5 bases). The J call could be wrong; TRBJ2-7 is a better fit for the DNA end. The germline V gene has CDR1 LGHDT and CDR2 YNNKEL (reference sequence). The CDR3 sequence is 13 residues long. The CDR3 region is CASSQTTVYEQYF. The DNA for the CDR3 is TGTGCCAGCAGCCAAACGACAGTCTACGAGCAGTACTTC.

The genes are TRBV7-6 and TRBJ2-7; tentatively, D is TRBD2 (5 bases). Judging by the DNA end, TRBJ2-5 fits better; the J call may be wrong. The CDR3 is made up of 17 amino acids. Germline V gene lookup returns CDR1 SGHVS and CDR2 FNYEAQ. The CDR3 coding sequence is TGTGCCAGCAGCTGGGCCGCGGTTTCCAACCGGGGTGAGACCCAGTACTTC. It codes for CASSWAAVSNRGETQYF.

The chain employs TRBV27 and TRBJ1-5; a weak D match, TRBD1 (5 bases). Germline lookup yields CDR1 MNHEY and CDR2 SMNVEV (reference sequence). The length of the CDR3 is 14 residues. Trimming cost V 8 bases and J 6 bases, with 17 bases left between them. This CDR3 is CASWGVGGGQPQHF. As DNA, the CDR3 is TGTGCCAGCTGGGGAGTTGGGGGGGGTCAGCCCCAGCATTTT.

The chain recombines TRBV6-2 or TRBV6-3 with TRBJ1-5; 9 bases align to TRBD1. The length of the CDR3 is 17 residues. V dropped 6 bases and J dropped 4; count of bases not matched to a gene: 13. Germline loops: CDR1 MNHEY, CDR2 SVGEGT. The CDR3 nucleotides are TGTGCCAGCAGCCTGATCCGGGACAGGGCTCAAAATCAGCCCCAGCATTTT. This gives the protein CASSLIRDRAQNQPQHF.

The chain carries TRBV12-3 or TRBV12-4 and TRBJ2-3; TRBD2 aligns across 14 bases. Germline trimming cut 8 bases from V and 5 bases from J; bases unmatched to any gene: 3. The CDR3 contains 14 residues. The CDR3 DNA reads TGTGCCAGCTGGGGACTAGCGGGGGTAGATACGCAGTATTTT. It specifies CASWGLAGVDTQYF.

This clonotype was recorded at least ten times. This sequence joins TRBV20-1 and TRBJ1-2; 7 bases line up with TRBD1. This CDR3 region has 14 residues. In germline, CDR1 is DFQATT, CDR2 SNEGSKA (reference sequence). Trimming took 0 bases from V and 8 from J; bases not matched to a gene: 9. This CDR3 is CSARDGDSQSGYTF. For the CDR3, the DNA is TGCAGTGCTAGAGACGGGGACAGCCAGAGCGGCTACACCTTC.

This clonotype has just a few counts. The chain carries TRBV6-5 and TRBJ1-2; tentative D call: TRBD1 (5 bases). Per the germline V gene, CDR1 is MNHEY and CDR2 is SVGAGI. V was pared by 6 bases and J by 6 bases, with 17 bases between. The CDR3 consists of 14 residues. CDR3 region: CASRRDLAEHGYTF. The CDR3 DNA follows: TGTGCCAGCAGGAGGGACTTAGCCGAGCATGGCTACACCTTC.

This clonotype was picked up a small number of times. The chain has TRBV4-2 and TRBJ2-3, with 7 bases identical to TRBD2. CDR3 length equals 15 residues. The ends lost 0 bases at V and 4 bases at J; junction bases unmatched: 4. The germline V gene encodes CDR1 LGHNA and CDR2 YNFKEQ. DNA for the CDR3: TGTGCCAGCAGCCAAGATCCCCGGGAGGCAGATACGCAGTATTTT. Protein product: CASSQDPREADTQYF.

This clonotype appeared a few times. The V call is TRBV5-1, the J call TRBJ2-1; no clear D. This CDR3 region has 16 residues. The ends were cut back, 4 bases at V and 0 bases at J, with 14 bases in the middle. The germline CDR1 and CDR2 sequences are SGHRS and YFSETQ. The CDR3 sequence: CASSTGRIGSYNEQFF. For the CDR3, the DNA is TGCGCCAGCAGCACCGGCCGGATCGGCTCCTACAATGAGCAGTTCTTC.

In its sample, this clonotype was seen a few times. The CDR3 loop is CASSYSYGATEAFF. The CDR3 nucleotides read TGTGCCAGCAGTTACTCGTACGGGGCCACTGAAGCTTTCTTT. The chain joins TRBV6-5 to TRBJ1-1; D possibly corresponds to TRBD1 (5 bases). Trimming removed 0 bases at V and 4 bases at J, with 9 bases between. The CDR3 has 14 amino acids. The germline V gene has CDR1 MNHEY and CDR2 SVGAGI.